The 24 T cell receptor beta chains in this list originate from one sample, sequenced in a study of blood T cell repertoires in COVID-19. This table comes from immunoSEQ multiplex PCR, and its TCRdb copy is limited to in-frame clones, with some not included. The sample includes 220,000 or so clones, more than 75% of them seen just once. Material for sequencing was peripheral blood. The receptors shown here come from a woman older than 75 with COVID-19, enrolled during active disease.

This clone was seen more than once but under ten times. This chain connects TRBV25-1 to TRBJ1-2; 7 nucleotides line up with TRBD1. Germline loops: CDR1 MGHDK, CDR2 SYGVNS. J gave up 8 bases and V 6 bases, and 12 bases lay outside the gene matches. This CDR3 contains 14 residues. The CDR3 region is CASSKSGRGSGYTF. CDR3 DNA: TGTGCCAGCAGCAAAAGTGGCAGGGGGAGCGGCTACACCTTC.

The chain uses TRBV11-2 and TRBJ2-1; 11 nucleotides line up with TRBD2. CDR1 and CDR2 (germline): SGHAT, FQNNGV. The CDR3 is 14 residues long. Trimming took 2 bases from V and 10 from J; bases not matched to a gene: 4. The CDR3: CASSLRLAGSEQFF. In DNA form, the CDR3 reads TGTGCCAGCAGCTTACGACTAGCGGGGTCGGAGCAGTTCTTC.

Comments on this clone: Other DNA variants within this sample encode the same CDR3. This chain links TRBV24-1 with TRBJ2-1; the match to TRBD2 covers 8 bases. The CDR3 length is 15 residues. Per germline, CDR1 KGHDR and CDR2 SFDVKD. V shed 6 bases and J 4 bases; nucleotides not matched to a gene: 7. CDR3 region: CATSSGGGGYNEQFF. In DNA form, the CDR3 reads TGTGCCACCAGTAGCGGGGGCGGGGGATACAATGAGCAGTTCTTC.

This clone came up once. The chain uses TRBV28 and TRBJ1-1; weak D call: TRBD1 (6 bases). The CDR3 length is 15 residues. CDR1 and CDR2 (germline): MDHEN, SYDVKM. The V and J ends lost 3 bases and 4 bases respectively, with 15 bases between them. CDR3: CASSFSRGYGTEAFF. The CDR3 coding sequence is TGTGCCAGCAGTTTCTCAAGGGGGTATGGCACTGAAGCTTTCTTT. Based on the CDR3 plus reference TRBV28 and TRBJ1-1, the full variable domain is DVKVTQSSRYLVKRTGEKVFLECVQDMDHENMFWYRQDPGLGLRLIYFSYDVKMKEKGDIPEGYSVSREKKERFSLILESASTNQTSMYLCASSFSRGYGTEAFFGQGTRLTVV.

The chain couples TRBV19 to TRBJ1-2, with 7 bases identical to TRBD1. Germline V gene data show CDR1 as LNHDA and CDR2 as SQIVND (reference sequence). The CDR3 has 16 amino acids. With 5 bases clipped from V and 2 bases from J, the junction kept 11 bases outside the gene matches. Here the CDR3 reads CASSLTRADRNYGYTF. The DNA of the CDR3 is TGTGCCAGTAGTCTAACTCGGGCGGACAGGAACTATGGCTACACCTTC.

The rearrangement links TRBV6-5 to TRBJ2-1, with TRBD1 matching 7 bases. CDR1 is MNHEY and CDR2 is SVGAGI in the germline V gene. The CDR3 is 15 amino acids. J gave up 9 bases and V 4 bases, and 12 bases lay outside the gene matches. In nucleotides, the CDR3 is TGTGCCAGCAGTTTCTCCCGACAGGGAAACGGTGAGCAGTTCTTC. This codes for CASSFSRQGNGEQFF.

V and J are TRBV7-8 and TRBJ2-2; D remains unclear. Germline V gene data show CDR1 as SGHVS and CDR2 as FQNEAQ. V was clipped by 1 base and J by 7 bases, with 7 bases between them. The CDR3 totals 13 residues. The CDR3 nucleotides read TGTGCCAGCAGCTTAGTAGTTGACGGGGAGCTGTTTTTT. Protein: CASSLVVDGELFF.

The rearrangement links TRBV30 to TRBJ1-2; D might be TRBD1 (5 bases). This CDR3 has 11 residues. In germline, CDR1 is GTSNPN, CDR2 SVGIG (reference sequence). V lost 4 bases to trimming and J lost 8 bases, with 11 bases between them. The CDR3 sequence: CAWKGLRGYTF. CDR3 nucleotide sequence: TGTGCCTGGAAGGGGCTAAGGGGCTACACCTTC.

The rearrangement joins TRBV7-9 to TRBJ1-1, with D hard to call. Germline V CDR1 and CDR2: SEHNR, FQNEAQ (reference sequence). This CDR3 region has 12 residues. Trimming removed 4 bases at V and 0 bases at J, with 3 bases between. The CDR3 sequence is CASSSVNTEAFF. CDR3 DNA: TGTGCCAGCAGCTCGGTGAACACTGAAGCTTTCTTT.

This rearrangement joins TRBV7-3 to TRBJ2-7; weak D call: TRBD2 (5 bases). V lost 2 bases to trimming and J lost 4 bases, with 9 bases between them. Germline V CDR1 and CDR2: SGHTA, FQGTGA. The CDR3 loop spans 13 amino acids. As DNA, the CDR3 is TGTGCCAGCAGCTTATATCGGGGATACGAGCAGTACTTC. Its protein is CASSLYRGYEQYF.

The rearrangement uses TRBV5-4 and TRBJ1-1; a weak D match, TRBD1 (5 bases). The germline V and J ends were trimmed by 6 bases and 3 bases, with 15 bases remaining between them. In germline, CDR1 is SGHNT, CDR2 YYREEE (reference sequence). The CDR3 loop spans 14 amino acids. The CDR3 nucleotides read TGTGCCAGCACCCGGGGGGGGGAGGACACTGAAGCTTTCTTT. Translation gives CASTRGGEDTEAFF.

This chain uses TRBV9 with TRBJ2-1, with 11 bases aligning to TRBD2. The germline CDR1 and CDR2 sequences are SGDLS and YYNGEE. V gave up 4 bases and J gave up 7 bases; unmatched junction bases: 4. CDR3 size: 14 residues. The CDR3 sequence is CASSPIAGGNEQFF. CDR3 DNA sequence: TGTGCCAGCAGCCCCATAGCGGGAGGGAATGAGCAGTTCTTC.

The DNA of the CDR3 is TGTGCCATCAGTGAGGCTCTAGCAGGAACCGGGGAGCTGTTTTTT. This sequence encodes CAISEALAGTGELFF. The chain links TRBV10-3 to TRBJ2-2, with D tentatively TRBD2 (5 bases). Germline-derived CDR1 and CDR2 are ENHRY and SYGVKD. V dropped 2 bases and J dropped 5 bases, with 12 bases sitting between them. This CDR3 comprises 15 residues.

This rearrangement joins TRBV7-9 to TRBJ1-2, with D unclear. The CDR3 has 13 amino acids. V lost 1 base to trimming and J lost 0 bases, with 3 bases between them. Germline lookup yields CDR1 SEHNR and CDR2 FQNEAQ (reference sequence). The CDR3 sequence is CASSLGANYGYTF. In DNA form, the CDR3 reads TGTGCCAGCAGCTTAGGAGCTAACTATGGCTACACCTTC.

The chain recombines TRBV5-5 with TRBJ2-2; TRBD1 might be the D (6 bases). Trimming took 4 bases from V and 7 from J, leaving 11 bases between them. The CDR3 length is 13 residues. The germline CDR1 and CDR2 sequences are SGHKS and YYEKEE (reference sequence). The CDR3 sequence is CASSLRTDGELFF. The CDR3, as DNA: TGTGCCAGCAGCCTCAGGACAGACGGGGAGCTGTTTTTT.

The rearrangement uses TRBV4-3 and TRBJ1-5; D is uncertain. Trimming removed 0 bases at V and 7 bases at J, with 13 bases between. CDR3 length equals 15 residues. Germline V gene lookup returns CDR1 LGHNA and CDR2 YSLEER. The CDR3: CASSQDGKGSQPQHF. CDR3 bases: TGCGCCAGCAGCCAAGACGGGAAGGGCAGCCAGCCCCAGCATTTT.

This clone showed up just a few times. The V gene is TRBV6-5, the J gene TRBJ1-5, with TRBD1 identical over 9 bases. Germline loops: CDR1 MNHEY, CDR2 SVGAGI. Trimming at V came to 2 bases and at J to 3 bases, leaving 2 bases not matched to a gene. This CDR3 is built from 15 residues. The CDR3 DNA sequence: TGTGCCAGCAGTTACGGACAGGGGAACAATCAGCCCCAGCATTTT. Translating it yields CASSYGQGNNQPQHF.

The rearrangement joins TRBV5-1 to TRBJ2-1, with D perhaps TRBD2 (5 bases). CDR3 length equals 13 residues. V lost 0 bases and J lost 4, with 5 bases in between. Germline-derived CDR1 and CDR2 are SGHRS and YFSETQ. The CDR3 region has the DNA TGCGCCAGCAGCTTGGGAGGGTACAATGAGCAGTTCTTC. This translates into CASSLGGYNEQFF.

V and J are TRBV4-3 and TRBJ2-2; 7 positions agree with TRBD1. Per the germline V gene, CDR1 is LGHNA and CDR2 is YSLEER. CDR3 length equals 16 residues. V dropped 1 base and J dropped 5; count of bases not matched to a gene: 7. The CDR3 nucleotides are TGCGCCAGCAGCCAAGTAAAGGGGGCGGGTACCGGGGAGCTGTTTTTT. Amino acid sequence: CASSQVKGAGTGELFF.

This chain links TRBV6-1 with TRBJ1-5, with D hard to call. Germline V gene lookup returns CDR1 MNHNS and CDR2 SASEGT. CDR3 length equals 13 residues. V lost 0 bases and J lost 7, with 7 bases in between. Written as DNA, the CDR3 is TGTGCCAGCAGTGAAGCTGCCAGACAGCCCCAGCATTTT. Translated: CASSEAARQPQHF.

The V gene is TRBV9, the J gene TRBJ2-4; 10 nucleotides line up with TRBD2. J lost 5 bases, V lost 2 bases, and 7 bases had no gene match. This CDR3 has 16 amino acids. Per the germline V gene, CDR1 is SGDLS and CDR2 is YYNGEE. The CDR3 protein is CASSVSSGGPQNIQYF. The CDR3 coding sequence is TGTGCCAGCAGCGTCTCTAGCGGGGGCCCCCAAAACATTCAGTACTTC.

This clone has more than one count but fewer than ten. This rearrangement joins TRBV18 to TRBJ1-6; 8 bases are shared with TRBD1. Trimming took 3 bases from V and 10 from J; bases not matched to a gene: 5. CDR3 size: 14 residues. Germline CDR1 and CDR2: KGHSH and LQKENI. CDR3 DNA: TGTGCCAGCTCACCCGCGGACAGGGTATCACCCCTCCACTTT. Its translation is CASSPADRVSPLHF.

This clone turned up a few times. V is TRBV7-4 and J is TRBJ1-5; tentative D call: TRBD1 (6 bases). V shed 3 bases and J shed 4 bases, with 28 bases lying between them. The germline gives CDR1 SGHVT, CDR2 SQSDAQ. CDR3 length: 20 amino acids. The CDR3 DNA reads TGTGCCAGCAGCTTTAGGGCCCCCCATCTCCCGGGACATTGGAATCAGCCCCAGCATTTT. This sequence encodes CASSFRAPHLPGHWNQPQHF.

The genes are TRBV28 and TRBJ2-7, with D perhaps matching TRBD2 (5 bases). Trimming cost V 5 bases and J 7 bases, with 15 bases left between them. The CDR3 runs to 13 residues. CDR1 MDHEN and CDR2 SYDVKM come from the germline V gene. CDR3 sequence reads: CASSPGLVGEQYF. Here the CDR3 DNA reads TGTGCCAGCAGTCCCGGACTGGTCGGAGAGCAGTACTTC.